Shown below are 10 T cell receptor beta chains from a single sample sequenced in a study of CD8+CD57+ T cells in acquired aplastic anemia. CD8+CD57+ cell expansion had been shown by flow cytometry in patients chosen for sequencing. The use of genomic DNA as template underpinned the TCR beta VDJ and CDR3 profiling. Each CDR3 protein gets one entry after TCRdb re-called the reads with MiXCR. There are roughly 93,000 distinct CDR3 sequences in the sample; about 66% occur only once, and around three fifths lies in the top ten. Sequenced sample: sorted CD4+, CD8+, or CD8+CD57+ T cells (not recorded which) from PBMCs. The receptors stem from a human donor with aplastic anemia.

This rearrangement joins TRBV9 to TRBJ1-6; unclear D gene. With 0 bases removed from V and 7 bases from J, the gap between germline ends came to 5 bases. The germline gives CDR1 SGDLS, CDR2 YYNGEE. The CDR3 totals 13 residues. The CDR3 DNA follows: TGTGCCAGCAGCGTAGTTACGAATTCACCCCTCCACTTT. Encoded protein: CASSVVTNSPLHF. Full variable domain (rest looked up from reference TRBV9 and TRBJ1-6): DSGVTQTPKHLITATGQRVTLRCSPRSGDLSVYWYQQSLDQGLQFLIQYYNGEERAKGNILERFSAQQFPDLHSELNLSSLELGDSALYFCASSVVTNSPLHFGNGTRLTVT.

The chain has TRBV7-8 and TRBJ1-5; 7 nucleotides line up with TRBD1. The trim removed 4 bases at V and 6 bases at J, leaving 6 bases unmatched. Germline assignment: CDR1 SGHVS and CDR2 FQNEAQ. The CDR3 contains 14 residues. The CDR3 loop is CASSSGQNSQPQHF. CDR3 nucleotide sequence: TGTGCCAGCAGCTCGGGACAGAATTCTCAGCCCCAGCATTTT.

The chain has TRBV20-1 and TRBJ2-1; a possible D gene is TRBD2 (6 bases). The V gene's germline CDR1 is DFQATT and CDR2 SNEGSKA (reference sequence). The CDR3 extends over 13 amino acids. V shed 3 bases and J shed 6 bases, with 12 bases lying between them. CDR3 nucleotide sequence: TGCAGTGCTAGGAGGTGGGGGGTCAATGAGCAGTTCTTC. Amino acid sequence: CSARRWGVNEQFF.

In DNA form, the CDR3 reads TGCAGCGCTCACCGGGACAGGGCCTACGAGCAGTACTTC. This encodes CSAHRDRAYEQYF. The chain couples TRBV29-1 to TRBJ2-7, with TRBD1 matching 9 bases. The CDR3 has 13 amino acids. Germline values: CDR1 SQVTM, CDR2 ANQGSEA. V was pared by 7 bases and J by 2 bases, with 6 bases of the junction left unmatched.

The V and J genes are TRBV10-3 and TRBJ2-2; D not certain. CDR1 is ENHRY and CDR2 is SYGVKD in the germline V gene. The V and J ends lost 2 bases and 5 bases respectively, with 0 bases between them. The CDR3 is made up of 11 amino acids. CDR3 amino acids: CAISETGELFF. The CDR3 DNA sequence: TGTGCCATCAGTGAGACCGGGGAGCTGTTTTTT.

This clonotype appeared a single time. The chain has TRBV20-1 and TRBJ1-5; a possible D gene is TRBD1 (5 bases). Trimming removed 5 bases at V and 7 bases at J, with 18 bases between. CDR1 is DFQATT and CDR2 is SNEGSKA in the germline V gene (reference sequence). This CDR3 contains 14 residues. The CDR3 DNA sequence: TGCAGTGCTCTCGTAATTCAGGGATTCCAGCCCCAGCATTTT. It yields the protein CSALVIQGFQPQHF.

This chain uses TRBV5-8 with TRBJ2-7; D remains ambiguous. Germline CDR1 reads SGHTS; CDR2 reads YDEGEE. Trimming removed 4 bases from V and 4 bases from J, with 15 bases in between. The CDR3 consists of 14 residues. In nucleotides, the CDR3 is TGTGCCAGCAGCGTCCCCGGACGGATTTACGAGCAGTACTTC. It codes for CASSVPGRIYEQYF.

The chain has TRBV7-3 and TRBJ1-6; D is perhaps TRBD1 (5 bases). CDR1 is SGHTA, CDR2 FQGTGA, per germline. The CDR3 is made up of 15 amino acids. V lost 5 bases to trimming and J lost 6 bases, with 14 bases between them. CDR3 bases: TGTGCCAGCAGCCGGAGTGGGGCAGTTAATTCACCCCTCCACTTT. Its translation: CASSRSGAVNSPLHF. Looking up the rest from reference TRBV7-3 and TRBJ1-6 gives the full variable domain: GAGVSQTPSNKVTEKGKYVELRCDPISGHTALYWYRQSLGQGPEFLIYFQGTGAADDSGLPNDRFFAVRPEGSVSTLKIQRTERGDSAVYLCASSRSGAVNSPLHFGNGTRLTVT.

The chain couples TRBV5-6 to TRBJ1-2; D remains unclear. The length of the CDR3 is 14 residues. Germline V CDR1 and CDR2: SGHDT, YYEEEE. V lost 0 bases and J 1 base, leaving 7 bases between the germline ends. The CDR3 region is CASSLGRNNYGYTF. For the CDR3, the DNA is TGTGCCAGCAGCTTGGGGAGAAATAACTATGGCTACACCTTC.

V usage is TRBV29-1 and J usage is TRBJ2-3; D might be TRBD1 (6 bases). CDR1 and CDR2 from the germline V gene are SQVTM and ANQGSEA. This CDR3 has 15 amino acids. With 3 bases removed from V and 1 base from J, the gap between germline ends came to 14 bases. CDR3 sequence reads: CSVDPNRVGTDTQYF. The CDR3 nucleotides read TGCAGCGTTGACCCAAACAGGGTTGGCACAGATACGCAGTATTTT.